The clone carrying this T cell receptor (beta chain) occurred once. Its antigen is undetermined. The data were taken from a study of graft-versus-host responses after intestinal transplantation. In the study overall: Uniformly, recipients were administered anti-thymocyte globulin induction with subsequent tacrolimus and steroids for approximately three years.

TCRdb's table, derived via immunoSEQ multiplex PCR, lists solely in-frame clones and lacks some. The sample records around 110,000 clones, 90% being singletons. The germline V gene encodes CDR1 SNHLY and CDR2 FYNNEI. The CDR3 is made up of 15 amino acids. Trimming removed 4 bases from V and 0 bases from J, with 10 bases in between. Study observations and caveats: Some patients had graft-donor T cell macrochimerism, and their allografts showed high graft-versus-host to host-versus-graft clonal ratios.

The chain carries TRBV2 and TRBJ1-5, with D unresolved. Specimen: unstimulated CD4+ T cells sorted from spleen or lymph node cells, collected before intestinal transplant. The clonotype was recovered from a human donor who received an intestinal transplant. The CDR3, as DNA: TGTGCCAGCAGTGCTGGAGACGTTAGCAATCAGCCCCAGCATTTT. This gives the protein CASSAGDVSNQPQHF. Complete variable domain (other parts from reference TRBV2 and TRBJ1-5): EPEVTQTPSHQVTQMGQEVILRCVPISNHLYFYWYRQILGQKVEFLVSFYNNEISEKSEIFDDQFSVERPDGSNFTLKIRSTKLEDSAMYFCASSAGDVSNQPQHFGDGTRLSIL.